The 17 T cell receptor beta chains in this list originate from one sample, sequenced in a study of blood T cell repertoires in COVID-19. Here immunoSEQ multiplex PCR was the method, and the copy in TCRdb shows in-frame clones only, minus some. This sample has about 220,000 clones, with around 80% found just once. Sequencing used peripheral blood. These receptors were taken from a woman between 50 and 59 years old with acute or convalescent COVID-19.

V usage is TRBV5-6 and J usage is TRBJ1-1; a possible D gene is TRBD1 (5 bases). CDR3 length equals 13 residues. In germline, CDR1 is SGHDT, CDR2 YYEEEE. Trimming pared 1 base from V and 10 bases from J, leaving 14 bases between. The CDR3, as DNA: TGTGCCAGCAGCTTGTGGGGGGAATTAGGAGCTTTCTTT. Protein product: CASSLWGELGAFF. The whole variable domain, remainder taken from reference TRBV5-6 and TRBJ1-1, is DAGVTQSPTHLIKTRGQQVTLRCSPKSGHDTVSWYQQALGQGPQFIFQYYEEEERQRGNFPDRFSGHQFPNYSSELNVNALLLGDSALYLCASSLWGELGAFFGQGTRLTVV.

V is TRBV28 and J is TRBJ1-5; 7 positions match TRBD1. J was trimmed by 7 bases and V by 2 bases; bases with no gene match: 5. The CDR3 spans 14 residues. Looked up from germline, CDR1 is MDHEN and CDR2 is SYDVKM. The CDR3 protein is CASSLEAGGQPQHF. CDR3 in DNA: TGTGCCAGCAGTTTAGAAGCAGGGGGACAGCCCCAGCATTTT.

The V call is TRBV28, the J call TRBJ2-7; 8 positions match TRBD2. This CDR3 region has 14 residues. In germline, CDR1 is MDHEN, CDR2 SYDVKM. V lost 6 bases and J lost 1; bases outside the gene matches: 5. The CDR3 loop is CASRPLAASYEQYF. The CDR3 DNA reads TGTGCCAGCAGACCACTAGCGGCATCCTACGAGCAGTACTTC.

This sequence joins TRBV7-9 and TRBJ1-5, with TRBD1 matching 9 bases. In germline, CDR1 is SEHNR, CDR2 FQNEAQ (reference sequence). The CDR3 is 15 amino acids. V dropped 4 bases and J dropped 4; count of bases not matched to a gene: 5. The DNA for the CDR3 is TGTGCCAGCAGCTCGGGACAGGGTCTAAATCAGCCCCAGCATTTT. This translates into CASSSGQGLNQPQHF.

V usage is TRBV11-2 and J usage is TRBJ2-1, with 11 bases fitting TRBD2. This CDR3 region has 15 residues. From germline, CDR1 is SGHAT and CDR2 FQNNGV. The junction had 5 bases not matched to a gene; V was cut back by 5 bases and J by 5 bases. CDR3 nucleotide sequence: TGTGCCAGCAGCCACTTAGCGGGAGGGAACAATGAGCAGTTCTTC. Protein: CASSHLAGGNNEQFF.

The table lists this clone with a few counts. The chain couples TRBV2 to TRBJ1-5; maybe TRBD1 (5 bases). Germline V gene lookup returns CDR1 SNHLY and CDR2 FYNNEI. Trimming removed 6 bases at V and 4 bases at J, with 13 bases between. This CDR3 spans 14 amino acids. CDR3 in DNA: TGTGCCAGCAGGTGGGGACTGACTAATCAGCCCCAGCATTTT. This encodes CASRWGLTNQPQHF.

The chain recombines TRBV10-3 with TRBJ2-5; 12 bases agree with TRBD1. Germline CDR1 is ENHRY and CDR2 is SYGVKD. Germline trimming cut 4 bases from V and 4 bases from J; bases unmatched to any gene: 4. The CDR3 consists of 15 residues. The CDR3 protein is CAISVGDRGRETQYF. In DNA, the CDR3 is TGTGCCATCAGTGTGGGGGACAGGGGGCGAGAGACCCAGTACTTC.

The chain carries TRBV30 and TRBJ1-1; D gene unclear. Looked up from germline, CDR1 is GTSNPN and CDR2 is SVGIG (reference sequence). The germline V and J ends were trimmed by 3 bases and 1 base, with 9 bases remaining between them. The CDR3 totals 13 residues. The CDR3 DNA reads as TGTGCCTGGAGCCCCGAGTCGAACACTGAAGCTTTCTTT. Encoded protein: CAWSPESNTEAFF.

CDR3: CASSPQTGEGETQYF. In DNA, the CDR3 is TGTGCCAGCAGTCCCCAGACAGGGGAGGGGGAGACCCAGTACTTC. The chain carries TRBV27 and TRBJ2-5; maybe TRBD1 (8 bases). The V gene's germline CDR1 is MNHEY and CDR2 SMNVEV (reference sequence). The germline V and J ends were trimmed by 5 bases and 5 bases, with 18 bases remaining between them. The CDR3 is 15 residues long.

This clone was picked up a small number of times. The gene calls are TRBV2 and TRBJ1-2; 8 positions match TRBD1. Germline trimming cut 3 bases from V and 4 bases from J; bases unmatched to any gene: 7. The CDR3 consists of 15 residues. Germline CDR1 SNHLY, CDR2 FYNNEI. CDR3 protein: CASSEVTGVSYGYTF. CDR3 in DNA: TGTGCCAGCAGTGAGGTGACAGGGGTGAGCTATGGCTACACCTTC.

The V gene is TRBV28, the J gene TRBJ1-2; possibly TRBD1 for D (5 bases). The V gene lost 3 bases and the J gene lost 6 bases, with 14 bases spanning the gap. This CDR3 comprises 14 residues. Germline V lookup: CDR1 MDHEN, CDR2 SYDVKM. Written as DNA, the CDR3 is TGTGCCAGCAGTTTGCGGGGGGTCAGGAATGGCTACACCTTC. It translates to CASSLRGVRNGYTF.

This chain connects TRBV9 to TRBJ2-7; 11 bases are shared with TRBD2. V trimming: 2 bases; J trimming: 1 base; junction bases outside the gene matches: 2. This CDR3 comprises 15 residues. The germline gives CDR1 SGDLS, CDR2 YYNGEE. The CDR3: CASSVTSGGSYEQYF. The CDR3 DNA reads TGTGCCAGCAGCGTCACTAGCGGGGGTTCCTACGAGCAGTACTTC.

The genes are TRBV6-6 and TRBJ2-7, with 14 bases identical to TRBD2. V gave up 5 bases and J gave up 6 bases; unmatched junction bases: 15. The CDR3 has 18 amino acids. CDR1 is MNHNY, CDR2 SVGAGI, per germline (reference sequence). The CDR3 region has the DNA TGTGCCAGCAGTCGTGGGACTAGCGGGAGTCCCTGGAGGGGCGAGCAGTACTTC. Translating it yields CASSRGTSGSPWRGEQYF.

The J gene is TRBJ2-3, the V gene TRBV4-2; perhaps TRBD1 as D (6 bases). Germline V lookup: CDR1 LGHNA, CDR2 YNFKEQ. V shed 1 base and J shed 6 bases, with 17 bases lying between them. The CDR3 runs to 16 residues. Here the CDR3 DNA reads TGTGCCAGCAGCCAAGCGGGACAAATACGCGGGGATACGCAGTATTTT. Its protein is CASSQAGQIRGDTQYF.

In regard to this clone: Different DNA sequences within this sample yield the same CDR3. As DNA, the CDR3 is TGCGCCAGCAGCTTAACAGTGAACACTGAAGCTTTCTTT. It translates to CASSLTVNTEAFF. The gene calls are TRBV5-1 and TRBJ1-1; D remains ambiguous. The CDR3 is made up of 13 amino acids. Germline loops: CDR1 SGHRS, CDR2 YFSETQ. V was shortened by 2 bases and J by 0 bases, with 5 bases between the two germline ends.

The gene calls are TRBV6-5 and TRBJ1-1, with D possibly TRBD1 on 6 matching bases. Germline-derived CDR1 and CDR2 are MNHEY and SVGAGI. Trimming took 2 bases from V and 5 from J, leaving 18 bases between them. The CDR3 consists of 16 residues. CDR3 bases: TGTGCCAGCAGTTACGGTGGGGGGGCCCGATGGACTGAAGCTTTCTTT. Translated: CASSYGGGARWTEAFF.

The chain employs TRBV19 and TRBJ1-2; TRBD1 agrees at 9 bases. The J segment lost 2 bases and the V segment lost 5 bases, leaving 6 bases of the junction unmatched. This CDR3 is built from 15 residues. CDR1 is LNHDA and CDR2 is SQIVND in the germline V gene (reference sequence). CDR3 nucleotide sequence: TGTGCCAGTAGTGACCGGGACAGGGCAAACTATGGCTACACCTTC. It encodes CASSDRDRANYGYTF.